This TCR beta chain is drawn from a study of blood T cell repertoires in COVID-19. The CDR3 runs 14 residues. CDR1 and CDR2 (germline): SEHNR, FQNEAQ (reference sequence). V lost 4 bases and J 1 base, leaving 7 bases between the germline ends. TCRdb's table, derived via immunoSEQ multiplex PCR, lists solely in-frame clones and lacks some. The table records about 190,000 clones, 70% to 90% of them present only once. The V and J genes are TRBV7-9 and TRBJ2-2; D unclear. The sequence came from a woman in her twenties or thirties with active or convalescent COVID-19. The sequenced sample consisted of peripheral blood. The CDR3 DNA reads as TGTGCCAGCAGCTATACAGAGAACACCGGGGAGCTGTTTTTT. Encoded protein: CASSYTENTGELFF.